The 24 T cell receptor beta chains listed next were all sequenced from one sample in a study of T cell responses to AZD1222 COVID-19 vaccine listed by TCRdb under 2021. In the paper's terms, the time point label means: baseline before first vaccination. Library method: the immunoSEQ multiplex PCR assay. The source is immuneACCESS, and TCRdb retained only in-frame sequences with V and J called. Part of the clones is not carried over; for the studies checked, unresolved V genes explain less than half of this, and the remainder is unexplained. Recorded for this sample are around 100,000 clones; less than 95% of them occurred a single time. Clones ranked in the top ten supply about 4.8% of the sample. The sample was peripheral blood, taken on day 0 of AZD1222 vaccination. The origin of the receptors is an adult in good health.

This clone was detected only once. This sequence joins TRBV9 and TRBJ2-3; no clear D gene. Germline V gene sequence: CDR1 SGDLS, CDR2 YYNGEE. Trimming took 0 bases from V and 2 from J, leaving 10 bases between them. CDR3 size: 15 residues. The CDR3 loop reads CASSVGSSYTDTQYF. CDR3 DNA sequence: TGTGCCAGCAGCGTAGGATCATCTTACACAGATACGCAGTATTTT.

The gene calls are TRBV7-6 and TRBJ1-2; TRBD1 might be the D (5 bases). Trimming shortened V by 1 base and J by 0 bases, and 12 bases separated the two germline ends. Germline assignment: CDR1 SGHVS and CDR2 FNYEAQ. The CDR3 is 16 amino acids. The CDR3: CASSLGHRGTNYGYTF. Written as DNA, the CDR3 is TGTGCCAGCAGCTTAGGCCATCGGGGGACTAACTATGGCTACACCTTC.

The CDR3 coding sequence is TGTGCCAGCAGCCGCGGACAGGGGGCGATCGATGAGCAGTTCTTC. Protein product: CASSRGQGAIDEQFF. The chain has TRBV7-9 and TRBJ2-1, with 11 nucleotides matching TRBD1. The germline V gene has CDR1 SEHNR and CDR2 FQNEAQ (reference sequence). The CDR3 sequence is 15 residues long. The V and J ends lost 5 bases and 8 bases, in that order; junction bases with no gene match: 8.

This chain connects TRBV28 to TRBJ2-3, with D uncertain. CDR1 and CDR2 from the germline V gene are MDHEN and SYDVKM. Trimming removed 6 bases at V and 2 bases at J, with 12 bases between. CDR3 length: 14 residues. CDR3 sequence (DNA): TGTGCCAGCAGCCGCCCGGACCTCACAGATACGCAGTATTTT. Translated, it gives CASSRPDLTDTQYF.

This clone has only a few counts. The J gene is TRBJ2-3, the V gene TRBV2; no clear D gene. Trimming took off 2 bases at V and 3 bases at J, with 9 bases between the two ends. CDR1 and CDR2 from the germline V gene are SNHLY and FYNNEI. This CDR3 is 14 amino acids long. CDR3 sequence reads: CASSELLVTDTQYF. CDR3 DNA: TGTGCCAGCAGTGAATTATTAGTTACAGATACGCAGTATTTT.

The rearrangement joins TRBV28 to TRBJ1-6; no reliable D call. V shed 6 bases and J shed 11 bases, with 17 bases lying between them. The CDR3 is 14 residues long. Looked up from germline, CDR1 is MDHEN and CDR2 is SYDVKM. The CDR3 DNA reads as TGTGCCAGCAGACCCGACACGGCCCGAGCACCCCTCCACTTT. Amino acid sequence: CASRPDTARAPLHF.

The J gene is TRBJ2-7, the V gene TRBV4-2; D possibly uses TRBD1 or TRBD2 (5 bases each). Trimming left V 3 bases short and J 0 bases short, with 12 bases between. The CDR3 has 15 amino acids. Germline-derived CDR1 and CDR2 are LGHNA and YNFKEQ. CDR3 DNA: TGTGCCAGCAGCCAGGCCGGGGCGAACTCCTACGAGCAGTACTTC. This translates into CASSQAGANSYEQYF.

This chain connects TRBV28 to TRBJ1-2; D call uncertain. Trimming stripped 2 bases from V and 1 base from J, with 5 bases between. The CDR3 sequence is 13 residues long. Germline lookup yields CDR1 MDHEN and CDR2 SYDVKM. The CDR3 region has the DNA TGTGCCAGCAGTTTACAGTATAACTATGGCTACACCTTC. Translated, it gives CASSLQYNYGYTF.

This chain connects TRBV9 to TRBJ1-2; TRBD1 agrees at 8 bases. Germline CDR1 reads SGDLS; CDR2 reads YYNGEE. The length of the CDR3 is 14 residues. Unmatched junction bases numbered 7, after V lost 4 bases and J lost 5 bases. CDR3 amino acids: CASSSGQGWYGYTF. CDR3 DNA: TGTGCCAGCAGCTCAGGACAGGGTTGGTATGGCTACACCTTC.

This clone occurred once. The chain carries TRBV2 and TRBJ1-1, with 7 bases lining up with TRBD1. The CDR3 spans 14 residues. Germline V gene data show CDR1 as SNHLY and CDR2 as FYNNEI. With 10 bases clipped from V and 1 base from J, the junction kept 9 bases outside the gene matches. The CDR3 DNA reads as TGTGCCACTCACCGGGACAGTAAGAACACTGAAGCTTTCTTT. Protein: CATHRDSKNTEAFF.

This sequence joins TRBV30 and TRBJ2-1; D not resolved. The CDR3 is 11 residues long. Deletions cut 2 bases from V and 8 bases from J, with 7 bases between. The germline gives CDR1 GTSNPN, CDR2 SVGIG (reference sequence). Written as DNA, the CDR3 is TGTGCCTGGAGTCAAAGGGATGAGCAGTTCTTC. It codes for CAWSQRDEQFF.

This clone was seen a few times. The CDR3 bases are TGTGCCAGCTCACCATTGGAGGGGGCGAACTACGAGCAGTACTTC. It yields the protein CASSPLEGANYEQYF. The V call is TRBV18, the J call TRBJ2-7; a possible D gene is TRBD1 (7 bases). The CDR3 totals 15 residues. V was cut by 2 bases and J by 3 bases, with 14 bases left in between. CDR1 is KGHSH, CDR2 LQKENI, per germline.

V and J are TRBV7-3 and TRBJ2-7, with a weak D call TRBD1 (6 bases). V was clipped by 2 bases and J by 2 bases, with 16 bases between them. The CDR3 runs to 16 residues. CDR1 is SGHTA and CDR2 is FQGTGA in the germline V gene. The CDR3 spells CASSLPLQGFTYEQYF. The DNA of the CDR3 is TGTGCCAGCAGCTTACCCCTACAGGGTTTCACCTACGAGCAGTACTTC. Full variable domain (outside the CDR3, taken from reference TRBV7-3 and TRBJ2-7): GAGVSQTPSNKVTEKGKYVELRCDPISGHTALYWYRQSLGQGPEFLIYFQGTGAADDSGLPNDRFFAVRPEGSVSTLKIQRTERGDSAVYLCASSLPLQGFTYEQYFGPGTRLTVT.

The rearrangement uses TRBV4-1 and TRBJ1-2; D is ambiguous. This CDR3 is built from 14 residues. V was pared by 2 bases and J by 4 bases, with 11 bases between. Germline loops: CDR1 MGHRA, CDR2 YSYEKL. The CDR3 DNA reads as TGCGCCAGCAGCCAATTCGGCATGGGCTATGGCTACACCTTC. Protein: CASSQFGMGYGYTF.

The chain has TRBV23-1 and TRBJ1-5, with TRBD1 matching over 7 bases. TRBV23-1 is given ORF status, its function remaining uncertain. V gave up 2 bases and J gave up 4 bases; unmatched junction bases: 11. This CDR3 region has 17 residues. The chain's CDR3 is CASSQPARQGLNQPQHF. DNA for the CDR3: TGCGCCAGCAGTCAACCCGCTAGACAGGGACTAAATCAGCCCCAGCATTTT.

The chain has TRBV19 and TRBJ1-5; D is unresolved. The germline V and J ends were trimmed by 10 bases and 4 bases, with 17 bases remaining between them. The germline V gene has CDR1 LNHDA and CDR2 SQIVND (reference sequence). This CDR3 comprises 14 residues. CDR3 loop: CATQAGRWNQPQHF. In DNA form, the CDR3 reads TGTGCCACCCAAGCCGGGAGGTGGAATCAGCCCCAGCATTTT.

The genes are TRBV7-2 and TRBJ2-7; the D gene is possibly TRBD1 (5 bases). The ends were cut back, 4 bases at V and 6 bases at J, with 22 bases in the middle. Germline V gene sequence: CDR1 SGHTA, CDR2 FQGNSA. The CDR3 length is 16 residues. The CDR3 spells CASSSLAWAGRTEQYF. In DNA form, the CDR3 reads TGTGCCAGCAGCTCCCTTGCGTGGGCAGGGCGAACCGAGCAGTACTTC.

The chain recombines TRBV5-1 with TRBJ2-5; TRBD1 might be the D (7 bases). The CDR3 has 16 residues. V was pared by 7 bases and J by 2 bases, with 21 bases between. Germline values: CDR1 SGHRS, CDR2 YFSETQ. DNA of the CDR3: TGCGCCAGCGAGACTGGGACCAGGGGGAGGCAAGAGACCCAGTACTTC. Translated: CASETGTRGRQETQYF.

V usage is TRBV5-5 and J usage is TRBJ2-3; no definite D call. Germline assignment: CDR1 SGHKS and CDR2 YYEKEE (reference sequence). The CDR3 covers 14 residues. V lost 0 bases, J lost 2 bases, and 7 bases lay in between. CDR3 in DNA: TGTGCCAGCAGCTTGGTACTAAACACAGATACGCAGTATTTT. Its translation: CASSLVLNTDTQYF.

The CDR3 DNA follows: TGTGCCAGTAGTAGTGTTCAGGGGGGAGACGAGCAGTACTTC. It specifies CASSSVQGGDEQYF. This chain links TRBV19 with TRBJ2-7, with D tentatively TRBD1 (7 bases). This CDR3 is built from 14 residues. CDR1 and CDR2 from the germline V gene are LNHDA and SQIVND (reference sequence). V was clipped by 4 bases and J by 5 bases, with 15 bases between them.

V gene TRBV6-6 combines with J gene TRBJ2-7, with D perhaps being TRBD1 or TRBD2 (5 bases each). This CDR3 has 14 residues. V was pared by 4 bases and J by 1 base, with 11 bases between. Per germline, CDR1 MNHNY and CDR2 SVGAGI (reference sequence). DNA for the CDR3: TGTGCCAGCAGTTCCTATGGGGGATCCTACGAGCAGTACTTC. Its translation is CASSSYGGSYEQYF.

This sequence joins TRBV29-1 and TRBJ2-1; weak D call: TRBD2 (7 bases). V shed 1 base and J shed 3 bases, with 13 bases lying between them. Germline CDR1 is SQVTM and CDR2 is ANQGSEA. This CDR3 is built from 15 residues. The chain's CDR3 is CSVEGWGGHYNEQFF. DNA of the CDR3: TGCAGCGTTGAAGGTTGGGGGGGGCACTACAATGAGCAGTTCTTC.

The V and J genes are TRBV9 and TRBJ2-7; the match to TRBD1 covers 12 bases. In germline, CDR1 is SGDLS, CDR2 YYNGEE. Germline trimming cut 2 bases from V and 5 bases from J; bases unmatched to any gene: 5. The CDR3 runs to 15 residues. In nucleotides, the CDR3 is TGTGCCAGCAGCGTTGCCGGGACAGGGGGCAACGAGCAGTACTTC. It translates to CASSVAGTGGNEQYF. The full variable domain, in which reference TRBV9 and TRBJ2-7 provide the parts outside the CDR3, is DSGVTQTPKHLITATGQRVTLRCSPRSGDLSVYWYQQSLDQGLQFLIQYYNGEERAKGNILERFSAQQFPDLHSELNLSSLELGDSALYFCASSVAGTGGNEQYFGPGTRLTVT.

This chain links TRBV4-1 with TRBJ2-7; 9 nucleotides line up with TRBD1. Trimming at V came to 1 base and at J to 4 bases, leaving 8 bases not matched to a gene. CDR1 is MGHRA, CDR2 YSYEKL, per germline. The length of the CDR3 is 16 residues. Here the CDR3 reads CASSQGRGTGTYEQYF. CDR3 DNA: TGCGCCAGCAGCCAAGGCCGCGGGACAGGGACGTACGAGCAGTACTTC.